A selection of T cell receptor beta chains follows, all from one sample in a study of T cells in Graves' hyperthyroidism and ophthalmopathy. A single record per CDR3 protein comes from TCRdb applying MiXCR to the multiplex PCR reads. This sample has hundreds of thousands of distinct CDR3 sequences, with 14% found just once. Sequenced input: blood. These receptors all stem from a woman in her forties or fifties with Graves' ophthalmopathy. The CDR3 runs from the conserved cysteine through the conserved F or W. Not every row has a clone size; where given, it reads once, few, many or a size class.

clone size,J gene,V gene,CDR3 protein
few,TRBJ2-7,TRBV6-1,CASSITTGTSGYEQYF
many,TRBJ1-5,TRBV12-3/TRBV12-4,CASSQTGGTQPQHF
few,TRBJ2-7,TRBV5-6,CASRDRVGTSGRLGYEQYF
few,TRBJ2-2,TRBV15,CATSRDPRGTTTGELFF
many,TRBJ2-5,TRBV18,CASSHTTLLAGRETQYF
many,TRBJ1-5,TRBV7-8,CASSLAQGSQPQHF
few,TRBJ2-5,TRBV12-3/TRBV12-4,CASSRSTGSETQYF
.,TRBJ2-1,TRBV25-1,CASSETSGGYNEQFF
.,TRBJ2-7,TRBV29-1,CSVKRTGASSYEQYF
few,TRBJ2-7,TRBV29-1,CSVVPLILAGGPYEQYF
few,TRBJ2-1,TRBV28,CASTALSSYNEQFF
many,TRBJ1-4,TRBV11-2,CASSPPGGREKLFF
.,TRBJ1-2,TRBV20-1,CSAGRGQGTYGYTF
few,TRBJ1-2,TRBV19,CASSMAGQGREGYTF
few,TRBJ1-4,TRBV28,CASSYPRLGEKLFF
many,TRBJ2-3,TRBV10-3,CAISQWREGPDTQYF
many,TRBJ2-1,TRBV5-6,CASSLAIGSSYNEQFF
.,TRBJ2-1,TRBV12-3/TRBV12-4,CASSIPGSSYNEQFF
many,TRBJ2-1,TRBV12-3/TRBV12-4,CASTGLAGAVEQFF
many,TRBJ2-1,TRBV14,CASSLSGLAGYNEQFF
many,TRBJ1-2,TRBV28,CASSLVGTANGYTF
.,TRBJ2-5,TRBV20-1,CSARLPPDQETQYF
few,TRBJ2-3,TRBV28,CASSSNSLTASTDTQYF
few,TRBJ1-2,TRBV12-3/TRBV12-4,CASSFGGRFLGYTF
many,TRBJ2-1,TRBV7-3,CASSLTLGLAGGPHNEQFF
many,TRBJ2-1,TRBV6-2/TRBV6-3,CASSYKPSGRFRNEQFF
.,TRBJ1-1,TRBV15,CATSRDHQDTEAFF
.,TRBJ1-6,TRBV20-1,CSARVRSSPLHF
many,TRBJ2-3,TRBV7-2,CASSPELSTDTQYF
many,TRBJ2-7,TRBV2,CASSELIVGYEQYF
many,TRBJ2-7,TRBV20-1,CSAPGGYEQYF
few,TRBJ2-4,TRBV4-3,CASSHRGQPVAKNIQYF
many,TRBJ2-6,TRBV7-8,CASSTTGDSGANVLTF
many,TRBJ2-2,TRBV28,CASSSSGAEYTGELFF
few,TRBJ2-2,TRBV4-3,CASSQVGGPSGELFF
.,TRBJ2-6,TRBV5-1,CASYKGPSSGANVLTF
many,TRBJ1-1,TRBV24-1,CATQDRMNTEAFF
.,TRBJ1-3,TRBV4-2,CASSQDELGSRNTIYF
.,TRBJ1-1,TRBV29-1,CSVEIGRGEGTEAFF
.,TRBJ2-3,TRBV27,CASSWEREETDTQYF
many,TRBJ2-7,TRBV28,CASHSDRGNYEQYF
many,TRBJ2-5,TRBV28,CASTLTEGGVGETQYF
few,TRBJ1-1,TRBV6-2/TRBV6-3,CASITGGRTEAFF
many,TRBJ2-7,TRBV9,CASSEGLTTYEQYF
many,TRBJ1-2,TRBV5-8,CASSLGQGKVDGYTF
.,TRBJ2-1,TRBV5-1,CASSLGLAGLDEQFF
many,TRBJ2-5,TRBV28,CASSPTNPYQETQYF
many,TRBJ2-3,TRBV11-2,CASSSGLAGGRSDTQYF
few,TRBJ2-1,TRBV9,CASSGAGTSGYNEQFF
many,TRBJ1-1,TRBV30,CAWKRTEKMNTEAFF
many,TRBJ2-7,TRBV30,CAWSGTSGVYEQYF
few,TRBJ2-3,TRBV5-1,CASSQRTTQYF
.,TRBJ2-3,TRBV11-3,CASSLGVGLAGTNPDTQYF
many,TRBJ2-7,TRBV3-1,CASSLTGTGDYEQYF